What follows are 7 T cell receptor beta chains derived from one specimen sequenced in a study of blood T cell repertoires in COVID-19. The table came from immunoSEQ multiplex PCR; TCRdb's copy has only in-frame clones and leaves some out. The profile shows about 360,000 clones, approximately 86% of them singletons. The sample consisted of peripheral blood. Receptor source: a woman aged 55 to 70 with COVID-19, enrolled during active disease.

The chain combines TRBV7-3 with TRBJ2-2; a weak D match, TRBD1 (6 bases). The ends were cut back, 6 bases at V and 4 bases at J, with 12 bases in the middle. The CDR3 runs to 14 residues. CDR1 is SGHTA and CDR2 is FQGTGA in the germline V gene. The CDR3 region is CASRLIGGTGELFF. DNA for the CDR3: TGTGCCAGCAGACTCATAGGGGGCACCGGGGAGCTGTTTTTT.

This chain connects TRBV5-6 to TRBJ1-6; D is uncertain. V was shortened by 0 bases and J by 10 bases, with 14 bases between the two germline ends. Germline V CDR1 and CDR2: SGHDT, YYEEEE. This CDR3 spans 15 amino acids. The CDR3 bases are TGTGCCAGCAGCTTGGCCGCCAGGCTCGGATCACCCCTCCACTTT. It is translated as CASSLAARLGSPLHF.

The chain is built from TRBV2 and TRBJ2-1; D perhaps matches TRBD1 (6 bases). Germline V gene sequence: CDR1 SNHLY, CDR2 FYNNEI. With 10 bases removed from V and 5 bases from J, the gap between germline ends came to 12 bases. The CDR3 length is 12 residues. In DNA, the CDR3 is TGTGCCACCCTCGGACAGAACAATGAGCAGTTCTTC. It encodes CATLGQNNEQFF.

This chain uses TRBV11-3 with TRBJ2-7; no firm D call. The V gene's germline CDR1 is SGHNT and CDR2 YENEEA. Trimming left V 1 base short and J 1 base short, with 5 bases between. The CDR3 covers 13 residues. The CDR3 region has the DNA TGTGCCAGCAGCTTAGGAGAGTCCTACGAGCAGTACTTC. Translated: CASSLGESYEQYF.

This clone came up once. The chain has TRBV7-7 and TRBJ2-6; the match to TRBD2 covers 8 bases. Losses at the gene ends were 5 bases for V and 4 bases for J; bases not matched to a gene: 4. The germline gives CDR1 SSHAT, CDR2 FNYEAQ (reference sequence). This CDR3 is 15 amino acids long. CDR3 DNA sequence: TGTGCCAGCAGCCTCGGGGGGGCCGGGGCCAACGTCCTGACTTTC. It yields the protein CASSLGGAGANVLTF. Looking up the rest from reference TRBV7-7 and TRBJ2-6 gives the full variable domain: GAGVSQSPRYKVTKRGQDVTLRCDPISSHATLYWYQQALGQGPEFLTYFNYEAQPDKSGLPSDRFSAERPEGSISTLTIQRTEQRDSAMYRCASSLGGAGANVLTFGAGSRLTVL.

The chain has TRBV11-2 and TRBJ2-2; 7 bases line up with TRBD2. V was clipped by 8 bases and J by 2 bases; unmatched bases: 8. Germline V gives CDR1 SGHAT, CDR2 FQNNGV. The CDR3 length is 15 residues. CDR3 DNA sequence: TGTGCCAGCCGACAGCGGGGCATAAACACCGGGGAGCTGTTTTTT. This sequence encodes CASRQRGINTGELFF. Full variable domain (outside the CDR3, taken from reference TRBV11-2 and TRBJ2-2): EAGVAQSPRYKIIEKRQSVAFWCNPISGHATLYWYQQILGQGPKLLIQFQNNGVVDDSQLPKDRFSAERLKGVDSTLKIQPAKLEDSAVYLCASRQRGINTGELFFGEGSRLTVL.

The genes are TRBV9 and TRBJ2-1, with 8 positions matching TRBD1. Trimming at V came to 3 bases and at J to 4 bases, leaving 6 bases not matched to a gene. The CDR3 contains 15 residues. CDR1 is SGDLS and CDR2 is YYNGEE in the germline V gene. The CDR3 coding sequence is TGTGCCAGCAGCGCTGGACAGGGACTTTACAATGAGCAGTTCTTC. It encodes CASSAGQGLYNEQFF.